The 10 T cell receptor beta chains presented below share a single source sample, sequenced in a study of cytomegalovirus exposure and HLA in healthy donors. The protocol was immunoSEQ multiplex PCR, while the TCRdb copy is restricted to in-frame clones and leaves out a portion. The sample has 250,000 to 300,000 clones, around 90% seen once. Sample: PBMCs. Receptor source: a young woman in good health and CMV-seronegative.

V gene TRBV27 combines with J gene TRBJ2-1, with 8 positions matching TRBD2. The CDR3 covers 15 residues. The germline V gene encodes CDR1 MNHEY and CDR2 SMNVEV (reference sequence). The J segment lost 3 bases and the V segment lost 5 bases, leaving 6 bases of the junction unmatched. The CDR3 nucleotides read TGTGCCAGCAGTCCGCCCCGGGGGGGCTACAATGAGCAGTTCTTC. Amino acids: CASSPPRGGYNEQFF.

The chain recombines TRBV28 with TRBJ2-7; D call uncertain. CDR3 size: 14 residues. Trimming shortened V by 6 bases and J by 2 bases, and 14 bases separated the two germline ends. Germline values: CDR1 MDHEN, CDR2 SYDVKM. The CDR3 loop reads CASSREARPYEQYF. CDR3 in DNA: TGTGCCAGCAGCCGAGAGGCACGACCCTACGAGCAGTACTTC.

The V call is TRBV7-3, the J call TRBJ2-3, with 8 bases matching TRBD1. This CDR3 contains 14 residues. V shed 5 bases, J shed 5 bases, and the junction held 6 bases outside the gene matches. Germline V gene sequence: CDR1 SGHTA, CDR2 FQGTGA. CDR3 amino acids: CASSTGQGQDTQYF. The CDR3 region has the DNA TGTGCCAGCAGCACCGGACAGGGACAAGATACGCAGTATTTT.

V and J are TRBV11-2 and TRBJ1-2; a possible D gene is TRBD1 (6 bases). The CDR3 has 14 amino acids. Germline values: CDR1 SGHAT, CDR2 FQNNGV. The germline V and J ends were trimmed by 5 bases and 2 bases, with 12 bases remaining between them. The CDR3: CASSPGTSNYGYTF. DNA of the CDR3: TGTGCCAGCAGCCCCGGGACATCAAACTATGGCTACACCTTC.

This clone was seen just once. This chain joins TRBV5-4 and TRBJ2-3, with unresolved D. CDR1 SGHNT and CDR2 YYREEE come from the germline V gene (reference sequence). V was cut by 0 bases and J by 6 bases, with 5 bases left in between. The CDR3 extends over 12 amino acids. This chain's CDR3 is CASSLVADTQYF. In DNA, the CDR3 is TGTGCCAGCAGCTTGGTGGCCGATACGCAGTATTTT.

This clone was seen a single time. This chain links TRBV28 with TRBJ2-3; D may be TRBD1 (5 bases). Per the germline V gene, CDR1 is MDHEN and CDR2 is SYDVKM. V was trimmed by 3 bases and J by 1 base, leaving 17 bases between them. There are 17 residues in the CDR3. CDR3 loop: CASSFLRWGGGTDTQYF. The CDR3 DNA sequence: TGTGCCAGCAGTTTTCTTAGATGGGGCGGCGGCACAGATACGCAGTATTTT.

The rearrangement links TRBV4-1 to TRBJ2-7, with a possible D match to TRBD2 (6 bases). Germline V gene lookup returns CDR1 MGHRA and CDR2 YSYEKL. Between the trimmed V and J ends, which lost 0 bases and 0 bases, there was a span of 12 bases. The CDR3 is 16 amino acids. The CDR3 region has the DNA TGCGCCAGCAGCCAAGATTGTGGGGGGATCTCCTACGAGCAGTACGTC. As protein: CASSQDCGGISYEQYV.

This clone was recorded only once. The chain uses TRBV27 and TRBJ2-5; TRBD1 matches 11 bases. This CDR3 region has 15 residues. The junction had 4 bases not matched to a gene; V was cut back by 7 bases and J by 0 bases. Germline-derived CDR1 and CDR2 are MNHEY and SMNVEV (reference sequence). CDR3: CASTRGQGDQETQYF. In DNA form, the CDR3 reads TGTGCCAGCACTCGGGGACAGGGGGACCAAGAGACCCAGTACTTC.

The gene calls are TRBV28 and TRBJ1-4; no reliable D call. Trimming stripped 10 bases from V and 0 bases from J, with 12 bases between. Germline V gives CDR1 MDHEN, CDR2 SYDVKM. The CDR3 spans 14 residues. The CDR3 DNA reads TGTGCCACCACGAGGGTTGCAACTAATGAAAAACTGTTTTTT. This translates into CATTRVATNEKLFF.

V is TRBV6-5 and J is TRBJ1-4, with D perhaps matching TRBD1 (5 bases). The CDR3 runs 15 residues. Germline CDR1 is MNHEY and CDR2 is SVGAGI. Trimming stripped 0 bases from V and 11 bases from J, with 16 bases between. The CDR3: CASSYSQGPLKKLFF. The CDR3 DNA follows: TGTGCCAGCAGTTACTCGCAGGGCCCCCTGAAGAAACTGTTTTTT.